Listed below are T cell receptor beta chains from one sample, sequenced in a study of cytomegalovirus exposure and HLA in healthy donors. Assay used: immunoSEQ multiplex PCR; TCRdb lists only in-frame clones, some missing. Found here are 100,000 to 150,000 clones, 85% to 90% of them singletons; the top ten hold 1% to 1.5%. Sequenced material: PBMCs. Receptor source: a woman under 30 in good health and CMV-seronegative. Both conserved end residues are part of each CDR3.

j_call | v_call | cdr3_aa
TRBJ1-6 | TRBV6-5 | CASKPGRRGSPLHF
TRBJ2-1 | TRBV5-1 | CASSLAPSGEYNEQFF
TRBJ1-2 | TRBV19 | CASSLGTVTYGYTF
TRBJ2-1 | TRBV5-1 | CASSLGGPAGSYNEQFF
TRBJ1-1 | TRBV7-9 | CASSPSNRGDTEAFF
TRBJ1-2 | TRBV5-5 | CASGTGAHGYTF
TRBJ1-1 | TRBV19 | CASSLRGEAFF
TRBJ1-5 | TRBV4-1 | CASSHPRQPQHF
TRBJ1-1 | TRBV15 | CATSRGEGVNTEAFF
TRBJ1-2 | TRBV7-2 | CASVGQSFYGYTF
TRBJ2-3 | TRBV5-1 | CASSPSTDTQYF
TRBJ2-1 | TRBV5-6 | CASSIQLSGSSYNEQFF
TRBJ1-4 | TRBV25-1 | CASRRRPSEKLFF
TRBJ1-2 | TRBV6-5 | CASSYSSGGYTF
TRBJ1-1 | TRBV7-9 | CASTLSGLTPTEAFF
TRBJ2-1 | TRBV13 | CASSHLGGGARGNEQFF
TRBJ1-2 | TRBV11-2 | CASSLSDGGYGYTF
TRBJ2-1 | TRBV5-6 | CASSLGQGINEQFF
TRBJ1-1 | TRBV5-1 | CASSKQGSTEAFF
TRBJ1-1 | TRBV7-9 | CASRPLDGRENTEAFF
TRBJ1-1 | TRBV18 | CASSALGTGGMNTEAFF
TRBJ1-1 | TRBV4-1 | CASSQGDSSNTEAFF
TRBJ2-5 | TRBV19 | CASSMGTSPETQYF
TRBJ1-1 | TRBV18 | CASSRGSEAFF
TRBJ1-5 | TRBV7-9 | CASSLVSSQPQHF
TRBJ2-3 | TRBV5-6 | CASSRTSGASTDTQYF
TRBJ1-1 | TRBV5-1 | CASSLVVSVNTEAFF
TRBJ1-1 | TRBV6-6 | CASSYSEFEAFF
TRBJ1-3 | TRBV5-1 | CASSLASTGDSGNTIYF
TRBJ1-2 | TRBV5-8 | CASSASGQGLDGYTF
TRBJ1-5 | TRBV7-2 | CASSLSSGPDQPQHF
TRBJ2-1 | TRBV4-2 | CASSQGGGTSGQQFF
TRBJ2-7 | TRBV5-4 | CASSFDRRSAEQYF
TRBJ2-3 | TRBV21-1 | CASSETSGGPDTQYF
TRBJ2-7 | TRBV5-1 | CASSSETGTVTHEQYF
TRBJ1-2 | TRBV5-1 | CASSPGPRQDGYTF
TRBJ1-4 | TRBV25-1 | CASSDPTTNEKLFF
TRBJ2-7 | TRBV9 | CASSVDGSGHSYEQYF
TRBJ2-4 | TRBV7-9 | CASSVQGTLEYF
TRBJ1-1 | TRBV27 | CASVIPGQKAFF
TRBJ1-2 | TRBV19 | CASRIQWADGGYTF
TRBJ1-1 | TRBV10-3 | CAITRTDNTEAFF
TRBJ1-5 | TRBV5-1 | CASSLELGSGPQHF
TRBJ2-7 | TRBV7-3 | CASSLRVAQSTGKRPYEQYF
TRBJ1-5 | TRBV10-2 | CASSVGDVSNQPQHF
TRBJ1-6 | TRBV7-9 | CASSSRDYNSPLHF
TRBJ1-2 | TRBV5-1 | CASSLTGGDNGYTF
TRBJ1-4 | TRBV7-9 | CASSLGDSRRGFNEKLFF